Following are 21 T cell receptor beta chains from one sample sequenced in a study of blood T cell repertoires in COVID-19. Here immunoSEQ multiplex PCR was the method, and the copy in TCRdb shows in-frame clones only, minus some. The sample holds a few hundred thousand clones, over 70% seen once. The sequenced material came from peripheral blood. The source of these receptors is a woman between 45 and 65 years old with acute or convalescent COVID-19.

The genes are TRBV6-2 or TRBV6-3 and TRBJ2-2; TRBD2 matches 7 bases. Germline V gene lookup returns CDR1 MNHEY and CDR2 SVGEGT. V shed 7 bases, J shed 6 bases, and the junction held 17 bases outside the gene matches. CDR3 length: 17 residues. The CDR3 DNA is TGTGCCAGCACCCCGGATTTAGTTCCTAGCGGAGCCGGGGAGCTGTTTTTT. Amino acids: CASTPDLVPSGAGELFF.

This clone was seen just once. The chain carries TRBV7-2 and TRBJ2-2, with D unclear. The CDR3 consists of 17 residues. Germline V gene data show CDR1 as SGHTA and CDR2 as FQGNSA. Trimming cost V 0 bases and J 0 bases, with 11 bases left between them. The CDR3 protein is CASSLAPQDPNTGELFF. Here the CDR3 DNA reads TGTGCCAGCAGCTTAGCTCCGCAGGATCCGAACACCGGGGAGCTGTTTTTT.

This chain uses TRBV19 with TRBJ1-1, with TRBD1 matching over 7 bases. V shed 2 bases, J shed 8 bases, and the junction held 8 bases outside the gene matches. The germline V gene encodes CDR1 LNHDA and CDR2 SQIVND (reference sequence). The CDR3 is made up of 14 amino acids. The CDR3 coding sequence is TGTGCCAGTAGTATAAGGGGGCCGCGGGCCGAAGCTTTCTTT. Its translation: CASSIRGPRAEAFF.

A few counts support this clone. This chain connects TRBV27 to TRBJ1-5; 7 bases are shared with TRBD1. The V and J ends lost 5 bases and 7 bases, in that order; junction bases with no gene match: 5. The germline CDR1 and CDR2 sequences are MNHEY and SMNVEV (reference sequence). CDR3 length equals 13 residues. CDR3 sequence (DNA): TGTGCCAGCAGTCGACAGGGCTGGCAGCCCCAGCATTTT. As protein: CASSRQGWQPQHF.

The chain couples TRBV11-3 to TRBJ2-7; 11 bases match TRBD1. The germline V gene encodes CDR1 SGHNT and CDR2 YENEEA. This CDR3 spans 15 amino acids. V lost 5 bases, J lost 4 bases, and 7 bases stayed unmatched. The chain's CDR3 is CASSPGGQGGYEQYF. CDR3 sequence (DNA): TGTGCCAGCAGCCCGGGGGGACAGGGGGGTTACGAGCAGTACTTC.

The V call is TRBV7-2, the J call TRBJ1-2; 7 bases agree with TRBD1. The CDR3 runs to 14 residues. The germline CDR1 and CDR2 sequences are SGHTA and FQGNSA. The junction had 7 bases not matched to a gene; V was cut back by 5 bases and J by 4 bases. CDR3 nucleotides: TGTGCCAGCAGCCCGGACAGGATCAGCTATGGCTACACCTTC. It yields the protein CASSPDRISYGYTF.

The chain couples TRBV6-6 to TRBJ1-5, with D possibly TRBD1 on 5 matching bases. Germline V lookup: CDR1 MNHNY, CDR2 SVGAGI (reference sequence). This CDR3 is built from 17 residues. With 5 bases removed from V and 1 base from J, the gap between germline ends came to 18 bases. This chain's CDR3 is CASSPIGATASNQPQHF. The CDR3 DNA reads TGTGCCAGCAGTCCCATTGGGGCCACGGCGAGCAATCAGCCCCAGCATTTT.

The chain links TRBV29-1 to TRBJ1-2; no clear D gene. This CDR3 has 11 amino acids. The germline V gene has CDR1 SQVTM and CDR2 ANQGSEA. V lost 3 bases to trimming and J lost 7 bases, with 9 bases between them. As DNA, the CDR3 is TGCAGCGTTGAGGAGTTTGGTGGCTACACCTTC. It encodes CSVEEFGGYTF.

This chain connects TRBV6-6 to TRBJ1-6; weak D call: TRBD1 (6 bases). Per germline, CDR1 MNHNY and CDR2 SVGAGI (reference sequence). V was pared by 5 bases and J by 7 bases, with 18 bases between. CDR3 length: 16 amino acids. The CDR3 DNA follows: TGTGCCAGCAGTATCGACTACGGGACAAACAATTCACCCCTCCACTTT. Its protein product is CASSIDYGTNNSPLHF.

A single count supports this clone. The chain couples TRBV27 to TRBJ2-1, with no clear D. CDR1 is MNHEY, CDR2 SMNVEV, per germline (reference sequence). The length of the CDR3 is 15 residues. The V and J ends lost 2 bases and 2 bases respectively, with 10 bases between them. The CDR3 is CASSLGSSAYNEQFF. The CDR3 DNA is TGTGCCAGCAGTTTAGGTAGTAGTGCCTACAATGAGCAGTTCTTC.

The V and J genes are TRBV7-9 and TRBJ2-2; 8 positions match TRBD1. The CDR3 has 17 amino acids. Germline assignment: CDR1 SEHNR and CDR2 FQNEAQ (reference sequence). The junction had 12 bases not matched to a gene; V was cut back by 5 bases and J by 4 bases. The CDR3 DNA reads as TGTGCCAGCAGCCCATCGCTAGGGGACAGGACCACCGGGGAGCTGTTTTTT. This translates into CASSPSLGDRTTGELFF. Based on the CDR3 plus reference TRBV7-9 and TRBJ2-2, the full variable domain is DTGVSQNPRHKITKRGQNVTFRCDPISEHNRLYWYRQTLGQGPEFLTYFQNEAQLEKSRLLSDRFSAERPKGSFSTLEIQRTEQGDSAMYLCASSPSLGDRTTGELFFGEGSRLTVL.

The rearrangement links TRBV2 to TRBJ2-5, with D perhaps TRBD2 (6 bases). The germline gives CDR1 SNHLY, CDR2 FYNNEI. Trimming removed 4 bases at V and 2 bases at J, with 14 bases between. The CDR3 length is 15 residues. The CDR3 spells CASSVEGRPQETQYF. DNA of the CDR3: TGTGCCAGCAGTGTGGAGGGACGACCTCAAGAGACCCAGTACTTC.

As regards this clone: Distinct nucleotide sequences in the sample also encode this CDR3. V usage is TRBV11-2 and J usage is TRBJ1-5, with unresolved D. Trimming pared 3 bases from V and 7 bases from J, leaving 10 bases between. Germline V gene data show CDR1 as SGHAT and CDR2 as FQNNGV. CDR3 length equals 13 residues. The CDR3 region is CASSFGRNQPQHF. The CDR3 nucleotides read TGTGCCAGCAGCTTTGGCAGAAACCAGCCCCAGCATTTT.

The V gene is TRBV5-5, the J gene TRBJ2-5; D is unclear. The CDR3 runs 14 residues. Looked up from germline, CDR1 is SGHKS and CDR2 is YYEKEE (reference sequence). Deletions cut 4 bases from V and 2 bases from J, with 12 bases between. CDR3 in DNA: TGTGCCAGCAGCCCGGCTCCGGGTCAAGAGACCCAGTACTTC. Encoded protein: CASSPAPGQETQYF.

The J gene is TRBJ2-3, the V gene TRBV9; D call uncertain. From germline, CDR1 is SGDLS and CDR2 YYNGEE. There are 14 residues in the CDR3. The V gene lost 1 base and the J gene lost 6 bases, with 12 bases spanning the gap. In DNA, the CDR3 is TGTGCCAGCAGCGTAACTGTCGCAGGCGATACGCAGTATTTT. Protein: CASSVTVAGDTQYF.

The rearrangement links TRBV30 to TRBJ1-3, with 9 positions matching TRBD1. Germline V gives CDR1 GTSNPN, CDR2 SVGIG (reference sequence). There are 15 residues in the CDR3. Trimming took 3 bases from V and 4 from J; bases not matched to a gene: 7. The DNA of the CDR3 is TGTGCCTGGAGAGAACAGGGGGCGCGAGGAAACACCATATATTTT. This translates into CAWREQGARGNTIYF.

The chain combines TRBV7-2 with TRBJ2-1; 7 nucleotides match TRBD2. The CDR3 covers 15 residues. The germline V gene has CDR1 SGHTA and CDR2 FQGNSA. Germline trimming cut 5 bases from V and 2 bases from J; bases unmatched to any gene: 6. The CDR3 nucleotides read TGTGCCAGCAGCCCCGGACTAGTGCCCTACAATGAGCAGTTCTTC. Translation gives CASSPGLVPYNEQFF. Using reference TRBV7-2 and TRBJ2-1 for the parts outside the CDR3, the full variable domain is GAGVSQSPSNKVTEKGKDVELRCDPISGHTALYWYRQSLGQGLEFLIYFQGNSAPDKSGLPSDRFSAERTGGSVSTLTIQRTQQEDSAVYLCASSPGLVPYNEQFFGPGTRLTVL.

This chain uses TRBV2 with TRBJ1-5; D remains unclear. This CDR3 has 18 residues. Trimming cost V 2 bases and J 0 bases, with 17 bases left between them. Germline CDR1 reads SNHLY; CDR2 reads FYNNEI. CDR3 sequence: CASSESGSPSYSNQPQHF. In DNA form, the CDR3 reads TGTGCCAGCAGTGAAAGCGGTTCGCCTAGTTATAGCAATCAGCCCCAGCATTTT.

This rearrangement joins TRBV12-3 or TRBV12-4 to TRBJ2-3; D remains ambiguous. This CDR3 is built from 13 residues. The V end was cut by 1 base, the J end by 6 bases, with 8 bases between. For the CDR3, the DNA is TGTGCCAGCAGTTTAGAAGCCAGGGATACGCAGTATTTT. This translates into CASSLEARDTQYF.

This chain uses TRBV2 with TRBJ2-7; D unclear. CDR1 SNHLY and CDR2 FYNNEI come from the germline V gene. V lost 6 bases, J lost 4 bases, and 4 bases lay in between. This CDR3 is built from 10 residues. The CDR3 here is CASRSYEQYV. The CDR3 DNA sequence: TGTGCCAGCAGATCTTACGAGCAGTACGTC.

The chain recombines TRBV7-8 with TRBJ1-1; D is possibly TRBD1 (5 bases). CDR3 size: 14 residues. Trimming stripped 6 bases from V and 6 bases from J, with 17 bases between. Per the germline V gene, CDR1 is SGHVS and CDR2 is FQNEAQ. CDR3 sequence: CASRQFQGFAEAFF. CDR3 in DNA: TGTGCCAGCAGGCAATTCCAGGGTTTTGCTGAAGCTTTCTTT.